This TCR beta chain was sequenced during a study of blood T cell repertoires in COVID-19. Across the study: COVID-19 samples collected from the United States, Italy and Spain covered acute and convalescent phases. Sources were T cells, B-cell-depleted T cells, or PBMCs; the material itself was cDNA or gDNA.

In the original processing: By means of reference gene primer amplification, nucleated cell counts were estimated. Only in-frame clones appear in the TCRdb table, and some are missing; sequencing was by immunoSEQ multiplex PCR. From that table come the V and J calls and clone size; the DNA was used to work out D and trimming. Altogether around 72,000 clones are present, nearly 90% being singletons, with the ten largest covering roughly 29%. A few counts support this clone. The CDR3 covers 15 residues. In germline, CDR1 is SGDLS, CDR2 YYNGEE. V lost 1 base and J lost 5; bases outside the gene matches: 8.

The rearrangement links TRBV9 to TRBJ2-5; 7 positions agree with TRBD1. Sequencing was done on a sample of peripheral blood. The origin of this receptor is a man between 45 and 60 years old with acute or convalescent COVID-19. The DNA for the CDR3 is TGTGCCAGCAGCGTAAGGACAGGTTGGGGGGAGACCCAGTACTTC. It translates to CASSVRTGWGETQYF.